A selection of T cell receptor beta chains follows, all from one sample in a study of cytomegalovirus exposure and HLA in healthy donors. TCRdb's copy holds only in-frame clones and misses some; the assay was immunoSEQ multiplex PCR. The sample contains 200,000 to 250,000 clones, 65% to 80% of which appear only once. The material sequenced was PBMCs. The receptors here all came from a man aged 45-65 years in good health and CMV-seronegative. Both conserved end residues are part of each CDR3. A D gene is named only where the DNA matches it firmly. Some rows have no size entry. The others give once, few or many, or a class for an expanded clone.

cdr3_nt	cdr3_aa	clone_size	cdr3_length	v_call	j_call	d_call
TGTGCCAGCAGTCCATACAGGGGGCAGGGCAATGAGCAGTTCTTC	CASSPYRGQGNEQFF	-	15	TRBV27	TRBJ2-1	TRBD1
TGCAGCGTTTCAGGCACTTCTAGCACAGATACGCAGTATTTT	CSVSGTSSTDTQYF	-	14	TRBV29-1	TRBJ2-3	-
TGTGCCAGCAGATCTCGAGGCGACAATGAGCAGTTCTTC	CASRSRGDNEQFF	-	13	TRBV11-1	TRBJ2-1	-
TGTGCCAGTAGTACGGGACAGGGAGGCACCGGGGAGCTGTTTTTT	CASSTGQGGTGELFF	once	15	TRBV19	TRBJ2-2	TRBD1
TGTGCCAGCAGGGGAGCGGGCGTCGCCTACGAGCAGTACTTC	CASRGAGVAYEQYF	-	14	TRBV27	TRBJ2-7	-
TGTGCCAGCAGCTTGGGGAGACTAGCAGCGATGGACAATGAGCAGTTCTTC	CASSLGRLAAMDNEQFF	-	17	TRBV5-4	TRBJ2-1	TRBD2
TGTGCCAGCAGCGGGGGACAGGGCCTCCAAGAGACCCAGTACTTC	CASSGGQGLQETQYF	-	15	TRBV9	TRBJ2-5	TRBD1
TGTGCCAGCAGCTTACCGGGACTACAAGACAATGAGCAGTTCTTC	CASSLPGLQDNEQFF	-	15	TRBV7-8	TRBJ2-1	TRBD2
TGTGCCAGCAGCCGCCTGCCAGGAGGGGAGGCTCCAGATACGCAGTATTTT	CASSRLPGGEAPDTQYF	-	17	TRBV7-3	TRBJ2-3	-
TGTGCCAGCAGTGAAGGACTAGCCTCAGATACGCAGTATTTT	CASSEGLASDTQYF	-	14	TRBV6-1	TRBJ2-3	TRBD2
TGTGCCAGCAGTTTACAAGCGAGAACCTACAATGAGCAGTTCTTC	CASSLQARTYNEQFF	few	15	TRBV27	TRBJ2-1	-
TGTGCCAGCAGGGCGGGGGGGGGACGGAAACTAGAGCAGTACTTC	CASRAGGGRKLEQYF	-	15	TRBV9	TRBJ2-7	TRBD2
TGTGCCAGCAGCTTAATGCCACTAGCGGGAGGGCGGGGCAATGAGCAGTTCTTC	CASSLMPLAGGRGNEQFF	few	18	TRBV7-3	TRBJ2-1	TRBD2
TGTGCCAGCAGTTACTCGAGGGGGCCGCGGGAGACCCAGTACTTC	CASSYSRGPRETQYF	-	15	TRBV6-5	TRBJ2-5	TRBD1
TGCAGCGTTGTGGACAGGAAGAATCAGCCCCAGCATTTT	CSVVDRKNQPQHF	-	13	TRBV29-1	TRBJ1-5	TRBD1